This TCR beta chain was found in a study of T-cell memory formation after mild COVID-19. Germline loops: CDR1 SGHNT, CDR2 YENEEA. The CDR3 consists of 15 residues. The V gene lost 2 bases and the J gene lost 6 bases, with 13 bases spanning the gap. Barcoded TCR alpha and TCR beta cDNA libraries with UMIs came from 5'RACE using constant-segment primers. MiXCR, run by TCRdb on the 5' RACE reads, gives a single entry per CDR3 protein. The sample includes approximately 150,000 distinct CDR3 sequences, approximately 21% seen only once; the top ten take around 2.5%. The chain couples TRBV11-3 to TRBJ2-2, with D unresolved. The clonotype originates from an adult woman who had mild COVID-19 (a few samples of this study predate the infection). Cell type and time point are not known. Sequencing was performed on PBMCs or a T cell subset sorted from them (not recorded which). This chain's CDR3 is CASSLPGGKAGELFF. DNA of the CDR3: TGTGCCAGCAGCTTACCGGGCGGAAAAGCCGGGGAGCTGTTTTTT. Supplemented by reference TRBV11-3 and TRBJ2-2, the full variable domain reads EAGVVQSPRYKIIEKKQPVAFWCNPISGHNTLYWYLQNLGQGPELLIRYENEEAVDDSQLPKDRFSAERLKGVDSTLKIQPAELGDSAVYLCASSLPGGKAGELFFGEGSRLTVL.